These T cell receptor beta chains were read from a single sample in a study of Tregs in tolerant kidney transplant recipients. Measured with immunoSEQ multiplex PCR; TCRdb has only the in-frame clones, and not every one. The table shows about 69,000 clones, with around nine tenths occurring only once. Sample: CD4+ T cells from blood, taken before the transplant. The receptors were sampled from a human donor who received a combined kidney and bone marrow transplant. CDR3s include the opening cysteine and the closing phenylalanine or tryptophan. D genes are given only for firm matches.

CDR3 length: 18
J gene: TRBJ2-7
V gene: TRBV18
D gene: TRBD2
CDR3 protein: CASSPRLAGVGGEYEQYF
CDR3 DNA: TGTGCCAGCTCACCACGGCTAGCGGGAGTTGGTGGGGAGTACGAGCAGTACTTC

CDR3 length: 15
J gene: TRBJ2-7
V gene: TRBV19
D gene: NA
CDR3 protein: CASSRQSAYAYEQYF
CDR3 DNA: TGTGCCAGTAGTAGACAGAGTGCGTACGCCTACGAGCAGTACTTC

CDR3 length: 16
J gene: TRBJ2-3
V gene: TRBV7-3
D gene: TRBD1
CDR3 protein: CASSLVRTGKGDTQYF
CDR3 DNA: TGTGCCAGCAGCTTAGTGAGGACAGGGAAGGGGGATACGCAGTATTTT

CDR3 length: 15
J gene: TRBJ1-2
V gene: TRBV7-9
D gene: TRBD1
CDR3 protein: CASSLGGTAHYGYTF
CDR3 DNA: TGTGCCAGCAGCTTAGGCGGGACAGCTCACTATGGCTACACCTTC

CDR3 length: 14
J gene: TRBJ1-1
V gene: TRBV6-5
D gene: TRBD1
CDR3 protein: CASRPDRARAEAFF
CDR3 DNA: TGTGCCAGCAGGCCCGACAGGGCTCGGGCTGAAGCTTTCTTT

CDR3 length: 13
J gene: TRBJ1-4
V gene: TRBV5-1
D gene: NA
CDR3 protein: CASSPQDSEKLFF
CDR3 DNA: TGCGCCAGCAGCCCCCAAGACTCTGAAAAACTGTTTTTT

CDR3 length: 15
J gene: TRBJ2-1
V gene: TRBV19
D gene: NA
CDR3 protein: CEGKGGLHSGDEQFF
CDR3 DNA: TGTGAAGGAAAGGGGGGACTACATTCAGGGGATGAGCAGTTCTTC

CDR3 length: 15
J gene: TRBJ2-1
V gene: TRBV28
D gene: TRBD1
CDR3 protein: CASSPGQLSYNEQFF
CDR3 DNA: TGTGCCAGCAGCCCGGGACAGCTCTCCTACAATGAGCAGTTCTTC

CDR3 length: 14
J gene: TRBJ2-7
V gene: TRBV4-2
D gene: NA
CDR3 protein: CASSQGDSGYEQYF
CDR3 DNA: TGTGCCAGCAGCCAAGGGGATAGCGGTTACGAGCAGTACTTC

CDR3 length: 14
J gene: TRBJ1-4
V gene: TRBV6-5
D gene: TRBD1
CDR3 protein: CASSPGTANEKLFF
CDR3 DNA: TGTGCCAGCAGCCCCGGGACAGCTAATGAAAAACTGTTTTTT